Following are 7 T cell receptor beta chains from one sample sequenced in a study of blood T cell repertoires in COVID-19. This table comes from immunoSEQ multiplex PCR, and its TCRdb copy is limited to in-frame clones, with some not included. The data contain 60,000 to 75,000 clones, roughly 80% of them singletons. Material for sequencing was peripheral blood. The receptors stem from a human donor in a cohort sampled during active COVID-19.

This chain uses TRBV4-1 with TRBJ2-3, with 14 bases matching TRBD2. The CDR3 has 19 residues. Losses at the gene ends were 3 bases for V and 1 base for J; bases not matched to a gene: 9. Germline V gene sequence: CDR1 MGHRA, CDR2 YSYEKL. Here the CDR3 reads CASSHLWTSGGRGTDTQYF. As DNA, the CDR3 is TGCGCCAGCAGCCATCTATGGACTAGCGGGGGGAGGGGCACAGATACGCAGTATTTT.

The chain is built from TRBV18 and TRBJ2-3; TRBD1 is a possible D gene (5 bases). Germline lookup yields CDR1 KGHSH and CDR2 LQKENI. The CDR3 totals 14 residues. V was clipped by 8 bases and J by 4 bases, with 16 bases between them. This chain's CDR3 is CASRLGGASDTQYF. For the CDR3, the DNA is TGTGCCAGCCGATTGGGTGGGGCCTCAGATACGCAGTATTTT.

This clone has only one observation. The chain links TRBV7-2 to TRBJ1-6; 7 bases align to TRBD1. CDR3 length: 15 amino acids. V lost 4 bases to trimming and J lost 7 bases; unmatched junction nucleotides: 7. CDR1 SGHTA and CDR2 FQGNSA come from the germline V gene. CDR3 region: CASSSYRGGNSPLHF. For the CDR3, the DNA is TGTGCCAGCAGCTCATACAGGGGCGGCAATTCACCCCTCCACTTT.

This chain connects TRBV5-1 to TRBJ2-3; no definite D call. Germline CDR1 SGHRS, CDR2 YFSETQ. V lost 2 bases and J 3 bases, leaving 16 bases between the germline ends. The CDR3 is 16 residues long. CDR3 DNA: TGCGCCAGCAGCTTAAATCCCCGGGTGGGTACAGATACGCAGTATTTT. Its translation is CASSLNPRVGTDTQYF.

The rearrangement uses TRBV5-1 and TRBJ1-3, with D possibly being TRBD1 (6 bases). The CDR3 runs to 18 residues. Germline assignment: CDR1 SGHRS and CDR2 YFSETQ. V lost 0 bases, J lost 0 bases, and 16 bases lay in between. The DNA of the CDR3 is TGCGCCAGCAGCTTGGCAATCCCGGGACAAATCTCTGGAAACACCATATATTTT. Its protein is CASSLAIPGQISGNTIYF.

This clone was counted only a few times. The chain links TRBV2 to TRBJ1-1; D may be TRBD1 (5 bases). V was pared by 3 bases and J by 0 bases, with 11 bases between. The CDR3 runs to 15 residues. Looked up from germline, CDR1 is SNHLY and CDR2 is FYNNEI. The CDR3 DNA reads as TGTGCCAGCAGTGACCTCCAGGGCCTGAACACTGAAGCTTTCTTT. Protein product: CASSDLQGLNTEAFF.

This clone has a single count. This chain uses TRBV30 with TRBJ1-6; TRBD1 might be the D (5 bases). The CDR3 runs 17 residues. Germline V gene sequence: CDR1 GTSNPN, CDR2 SVGIG (reference sequence). V gave up 0 bases and J gave up 9 bases, with 21 bases separating them. CDR3 bases: TGTGCCTGGAGTGTCGGGGGTTCGGGAACCGTGGGTTCACCCCTCCACTTT. Its translation is CAWSVGGSGTVGSPLHF.